These T cell receptor beta chains were read from a single sample in a study of blood T cell repertoires in COVID-19. This table comes from immunoSEQ multiplex PCR, and its TCRdb copy is limited to in-frame clones, with some not included. The data hold some 200,000 clones, with about nine tenths observed a single time. Sequencing was performed on peripheral blood. These receptors were obtained from an older man with acute or convalescent COVID-19. The CDR3 runs from the conserved cysteine through the conserved F or W. Clone size appears in some rows only: once, few, many, or a class for an expanded clone.

V	size	J	CDR3
TRBV7-3	.	TRBJ1-6	CASSFPGVQGDLHF
TRBV4-3	few	TRBJ1-2	CASSQSGTGSSSKRYTF
TRBV7-2	.	TRBJ2-5	CASSPPGLAIQETQYF
TRBV14	.	TRBJ1-6	CASSTRQGTSYNSPLHF
TRBV18	.	TRBJ2-1	CASSPPGNNEQFF
TRBV19	.	TRBJ2-2	CASSYTFRDRGPTGELFF
TRBV2	.	TRBJ2-4	CASSEALRGLAAKNIQYF
TRBV24-1	.	TRBJ2-3	CATSDSPSGRGSMAFTDTQYF
TRBV28	.	TRBJ2-6	CASSLTVLSGANVLTF
TRBV19	.	TRBJ1-1	CASSIGQGTEAFF
TRBV18	.	TRBJ1-4	CASSPGTPNEKLFF
TRBV23-1	.	TRBJ2-3	CASSLQTSGSTDTQYF
TRBV5-1	.	TRBJ2-3	CASSLGPTGITDTQYF
TRBV7-2	.	TRBJ2-5	CASSRTGGRVETQYF
TRBV27	.	TRBJ2-7	CASSLSPAGFEQYF
TRBV7-2	.	TRBJ2-1	CASSLVASGSGSYNEQFF
TRBV27	.	TRBJ1-1	CASREQGAVTEAFF
TRBV27	.	TRBJ2-1	CASRRQTSDEQFF
TRBV9	once	TRBJ2-2	CASSVTTGLKTGELFF
TRBV6-6	.	TRBJ1-2	CASSDGLYGYTF
TRBV7-9	once	TRBJ1-3	CASSLTAGGEQYF
TRBV7-3	few	TRBJ2-3	CASSLTPRGMGDTQYF
TRBV11-2	once	TRBJ2-3	CASSLGGAGGGRSTDTQYF
TRBV7-9	.	TRBJ1-2	CASSLSAAHGYTF